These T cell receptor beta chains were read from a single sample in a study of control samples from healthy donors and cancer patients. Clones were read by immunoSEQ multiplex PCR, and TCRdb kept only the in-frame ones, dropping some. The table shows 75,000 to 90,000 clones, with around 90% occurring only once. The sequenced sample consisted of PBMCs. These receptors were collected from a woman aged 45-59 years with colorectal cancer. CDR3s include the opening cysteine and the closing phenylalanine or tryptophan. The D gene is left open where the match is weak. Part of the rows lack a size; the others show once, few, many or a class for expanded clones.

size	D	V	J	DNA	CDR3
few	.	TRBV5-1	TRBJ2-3	TGCGCCAGCAGCTTCGGCACCGTGGGGACAGATACGCAGTATTTT	CASSFGTVGTDTQYF
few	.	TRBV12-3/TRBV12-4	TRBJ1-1	TGTGCCAGCAGTTGGAGAAGGGAAGCTTTCTTT	CASSWRREAFF
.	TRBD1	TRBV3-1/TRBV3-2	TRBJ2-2	TGTGCCAGCAGCCGCCGGACAGGATACACCGGGGAGCTGTTTTTT	CASSRRTGYTGELFF
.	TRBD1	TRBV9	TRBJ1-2	TGTGCCAGCAGCGTAGATCCCCTCTTGACAGGGGGACGATATGGCTACACCTTC	CASSVDPLLTGGRYGYTF
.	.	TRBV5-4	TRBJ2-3	TGTGCCAGCAGCTTAGAGGGGGCAGATACGCAGTATTTT	CASSLEGADTQYF
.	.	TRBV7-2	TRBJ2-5	TGTGCCAGCAGCTCCCTCTGGGCCGAGGAGGAGACCCAGTACTTC	CASSSLWAEEETQYF
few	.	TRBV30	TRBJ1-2	TGTGCCTGGAGTGCCCGAGGAAAGGACGGCTACACCTTC	CAWSARGKDGYTF
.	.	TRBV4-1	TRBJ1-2	TGCGCCAGCAGCCAAGAATCGGGACTCTATGGCTACACCTTC	CASSQESGLYGYTF
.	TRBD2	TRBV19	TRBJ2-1	TGTGCCAGTAGTACCAGGACTAGCGGGGATGTCGATGAGCAGTTCTTC	CASSTRTSGDVDEQFF
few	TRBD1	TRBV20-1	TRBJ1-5	TGCAGTGCTAGTAGCAGGGGGCCCTACAATCAGCCCCAGCATTTT	CSASSRGPYNQPQHF
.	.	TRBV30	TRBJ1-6	TGTGCCTGGACGCTAGGACAGTCAAATTCACCCCTCCACTTT	CAWTLGQSNSPLHF
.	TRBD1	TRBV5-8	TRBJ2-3	TGTGCCAGCAGCAAATCCGGGACAGGGTACACAGATACGCAGTATTTT	CASSKSGTGYTDTQYF
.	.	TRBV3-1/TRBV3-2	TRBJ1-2	TGTGCCAGCAGTCCCGGGACACCCTCGTTCGGGGGCTACACCTTC	CASSPGTPSFGGYTF
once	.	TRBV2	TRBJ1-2	TGTGCCAGCAGTGAACCGTACGGGCGCGGGAGCTATGGCTACACCTTC	CASSEPYGRGSYGYTF
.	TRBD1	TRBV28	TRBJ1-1	TGTGCCAGCAGTAGGGGGCCTGTCTCTGAAGCTTTCTTT	CASSRGPVSEAFF
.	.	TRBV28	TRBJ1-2	TGTGCCAGCAGTTTGATAGGCAATGGCTACACCTTC	CASSLIGNGYTF
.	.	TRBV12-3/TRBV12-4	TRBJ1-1	TGTGCCAGCAGTTTTTATTTAACTGAAGCTTTCTTT	CASSFYLTEAFF
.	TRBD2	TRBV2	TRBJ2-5	TGTGCCAGCAGCCCGGGACTAAATCAAGAGACCCAGTACTTC	CASSPGLNQETQYF